This is a list of T cell receptor beta chains from one sample in a study of blood T cell repertoires in COVID-19. The method was immunoSEQ multiplex PCR; TCRdb's version includes in-frame clones alone and lacks a portion of them. The sample yields roughly 240,000 clones, more than 70% seen once. The specimen sequenced was peripheral blood. The receptors were gathered from a woman older than 75 with COVID-19, enrolled during active disease. The CDR3 runs from the conserved cysteine through the conserved F or W. A D gene is named only where the DNA matches it firmly. A clone size is listed for some rows: how often the clone was seen (once, few, many), or a class if it is expanded.

D,size,V,J,DNA,CDR3
-,-,TRBV5-5,TRBJ2-4,TGTGCCAGCAGCTTGTGGGAGTCCTCCCAGTACTTC,CASSLWESSQYF
-,-,TRBV3-1/TRBV3-2,TRBJ1-2,TGTGCCAGCAGCTCCAAGGTCTCAGTTTCCGGGATCTATGGCTACACCTTC,CASSSKVSVSGIYGYTF
TRBD1,-,TRBV7-9,TRBJ1-1,TGTGCCAGCGCACCGGGACAGGGCCAAGGTATGAACACTGAAGCTTTCTTT,CASAPGQGQGMNTEAFF
TRBD1,-,TRBV10-3,TRBJ1-1,TGTGCCGGAGCGGACGGGACAGGGTGGACTGAAGCTTTCTTT,CAGADGTGWTEAFF
-,-,TRBV9,TRBJ1-2,TGTGCCAGCAGCGCCGACGGCAGGGGCCCTAACTATGGCTACACCTTC,CASSADGRGPNYGYTF
-,-,TRBV6-5,TRBJ1-5,TGTGCCAGCAGAGAGGTCCTAAATCAGCCCCAGCATTTT,CASREVLNQPQHF
-,-,TRBV10-3,TRBJ2-2,TGTGCCATCACGGGACAGCGGGCCACCGGGGAGCTGTTTTTT,CAITGQRATGELFF
TRBD1,-,TRBV5-6,TRBJ1-5,TGTGCCAGCAGATCTCGGTCCACAGGGGCTGGTCAGCCCCAGCATTTT,CASRSRSTGAGQPQHF
-,-,TRBV28,TRBJ2-7,TGTGCCAGCAGTTTTTTTCCCGTTTCCTACGAGCAGTACTTC,CASSFFPVSYEQYF
-,-,TRBV3-1/TRBV3-2,TRBJ1-1,TGTGCCAGCAGCCAAGAGGGGACATTGAACACTGAAGCTTTCTTT,CASSQEGTLNTEAFF
TRBD1,once,TRBV5-1,TRBJ1-2,TGCGCCAGCAGCTTGGGACAGGGGGCCCTTTATGGCTACACCTTC,CASSLGQGALYGYTF
TRBD1,-,TRBV6-2/TRBV6-3,TRBJ2-3,TGTGCCAGCAGTTACGGACAGGGGAACACAGATACGCAGTATTTT,CASSYGQGNTDTQYF
-,-,TRBV18,TRBJ2-5,TGTGCCAGCTCACCAGGCAGCCAAGAGACCCAGTACTTC,CASSPGSQETQYF
TRBD1,-,TRBV19,TRBJ2-1,TGTGCCACCTTCTCCCGGGACAGGGGCGGCAATGAGCAGTTCTTC,CATFSRDRGGNEQFF
-,few,TRBV11-2,TRBJ1-4,TGTGCCAGCAGCCCTCAGCGGGGAAGAGCTAATGAAAAACTGTTTTTT,CASSPQRGRANEKLFF
-,few,TRBV19,TRBJ1-2,TGTGCCAGTACCCTGGGACATCGCTATGGCTACACCTTC,CASTLGHRYGYTF
TRBD1,-,TRBV19,TRBJ2-7,TGTGCCAGTAGTACAGTGACAGGGATGGGTGAGCAGTACTTC,CASSTVTGMGEQYF
-,few,TRBV5-1,TRBJ2-2,TGCGCCAGCAGCGTCGCGAACACCGGGGAGCTGTTTTTT,CASSVANTGELFF
-,-,TRBV25-1,TRBJ2-7,TGTGCCAGCAGTGATCAGCCAGGGATCTCCTACGAGCAGTACTTC,CASSDQPGISYEQYF
TRBD1,-,TRBV10-3,TRBJ2-1,TGTGCCATCAGTGAGCAAAGGACAGGTATGAATGAGCAGTTCTTC,CAISEQRTGMNEQFF
TRBD2,-,TRBV2,TRBJ2-7,TGTGCCAGCAGTTCCAATGGACTAGCGGTGGACGAGCAGTACTTC,CASSSNGLAVDEQYF
-,-,TRBV2,TRBJ1-1,TGTGCCAGCACCAGTACATCGAACACTGAAGCTTTCTTT,CASTSTSNTEAFF
TRBD2,-,TRBV6-5,TRBJ2-5,TGTGCCAGCAGATCTACTGGGGGGGGGACCCAGTACTTC,CASRSTGGGTQYF
-,-,TRBV3-1/TRBV3-2,TRBJ1-1,TGTGCCAGCAGCCAAGGCCCGGGAGGAGCTTTCTTT,CASSQGPGGAFF
TRBD1,-,TRBV18,TRBJ1-6,TGTGCCAGCTCAGACAGGGGCGTGAATTCACCCCTCCACTTT,CASSDRGVNSPLHF
-,-,TRBV6-4,TRBJ2-2,TGTGCCAGCAGTGGGGGCTCGTACACCGGGGAGCTGTTTTTT,CASSGGSYTGELFF
TRBD1,-,TRBV6-2/TRBV6-3,TRBJ1-2,TGTGCCAGCAGCTCTTCGACAGGGGGTGAAGTTGGCTACACCTTC,CASSSSTGGEVGYTF